One sample yielded the 26 T cell receptor beta chains listed below, sequenced in a study of T cells after yellow fever vaccination. A single record per CDR3 protein comes from TCRdb applying MiXCR to the 5' RACE reads. The sample lists some 300,000 distinct CDR3 sequences, roughly 8.4% occurring once. Specimen: PBMCs, collected more than 40 days after the first yellow fever vaccination. These receptor sequences come from a man younger than 30 who received the YFV17D yellow fever vaccine.

A few counts support this clonotype. This chain connects TRBV4-3 to TRBJ2-1; 15 nucleotides align to TRBD2. Germline assignment: CDR1 LGHNA and CDR2 YSLEER. The CDR3 is 17 amino acids. The V gene end was trimmed by 0 bases and the J gene end by 9 bases; junction bases not matched to a gene: 6. The CDR3 sequence is CASSQEGTSGGMGEQFF. In nucleotides, the CDR3 is TGCGCCAGCAGCCAAGAGGGGACTAGCGGGGGGATGGGTGAGCAGTTCTTC.

The chain carries TRBV20-1 and TRBJ2-7; D not resolved. This CDR3 is 13 amino acids long. Germline CDR1 is DFQATT and CDR2 is SNEGSKA (reference sequence). V was cut by 1 base and J by 3 bases, with 10 bases left in between. The DNA for the CDR3 is TGCAGTGCTAGAGGGGGAACGGGCTACGAGCAGTACTTC. Amino acids: CSARGGTGYEQYF.

V usage is TRBV7-3 and J usage is TRBJ2-6; maybe TRBD2 (6 bases). Germline lookup yields CDR1 SGHTA and CDR2 FQGTGA. The ends were cut back, 5 bases at V and 7 bases at J, with 12 bases in the middle. The CDR3 covers 14 residues. CDR3 DNA: TGTGCCAGCAGCGATTTGGGGGGAGCCAACGTCCTGACTTTC. Residues: CASSDLGGANVLTF.

This clonotype was observed at least ten times. The chain couples TRBV28 to TRBJ2-7, with a weak D call TRBD2 (6 bases). In germline, CDR1 is MDHEN, CDR2 SYDVKM. The CDR3 length is 13 residues. V dropped 6 bases and J dropped 9 bases, with 18 bases sitting between them. The CDR3 sequence is CASSSSSGSGQYV. The DNA for the CDR3 is TGTGCCAGCAGCTCTTCCTCTGGTAGCGGGCAGTACGTC.

This clonotype has a handful of counts. The chain couples TRBV7-9 to TRBJ1-5; D unclear. V shed 2 bases and J shed 1 base, with 6 bases lying between them. Germline loops: CDR1 SEHNR, CDR2 FQNEAQ (reference sequence). The CDR3 runs to 14 residues. CDR3 protein: CASSLYGSNQPQHF. The CDR3 nucleotides read TGTGCCAGCAGCTTATATGGCAGCAATCAGCCCCAGCATTTT.

The chain is built from TRBV6-5 and TRBJ2-1, with TRBD2 identical over 7 bases. The CDR3 has 17 amino acids. Germline assignment: CDR1 MNHEY and CDR2 SVGAGI. J lost 6 bases, V lost 0 bases, and 11 bases had no gene match. CDR3 sequence (DNA): TGTGCCAGCAGTTACTCGCATAGGGGCGGCGGGGGCAATGAGCAGTTCTTC. Its translation: CASSYSHRGGGGNEQFF.

This clonotype was seen only a few times. The chain is built from TRBV7-9 and TRBJ2-7; TRBD2 might be the D (6 bases). The germline V gene encodes CDR1 SEHNR and CDR2 FQNEAQ (reference sequence). The CDR3 has 13 amino acids. V was cut by 6 bases and J by 3 bases, with 12 bases left in between. CDR3 loop: CASSTSLNYEQYF. The CDR3 nucleotides read TGTGCCAGCAGTACTAGCCTTAACTACGAGCAGTACTTC.

This clonotype was detected a few times. V and J are TRBV6-2 or TRBV6-3 and TRBJ1-1, with D possibly matching TRBD1 (6 bases). The CDR3 is 16 residues long. The ends were cut back, 7 bases at V and 0 bases at J, with 18 bases in the middle. CDR1 is MNHEY, CDR2 SVGEGT, per germline. CDR3 sequence: CASTLIPGTMNTEAFF. CDR3 nucleotides: TGTGCCAGCACCCTCATTCCCGGGACAATGAACACTGAAGCTTTCTTT.

The J gene is TRBJ2-1, the V gene TRBV2, with 9 bases that match TRBD1. The CDR3 extends over 15 amino acids. Germline CDR1 and CDR2: SNHLY and FYNNEI. The ends lost 4 bases at V and 7 bases at J; junction bases unmatched: 8. Written as DNA, the CDR3 is TGTGCCAGCAGTGGAGAGGACAGGGGTGGGAATGAGCAGTTCTTC. This gives the protein CASSGEDRGGNEQFF.

This clonotype has only a few counts. The chain employs TRBV11-2 and TRBJ2-3; tentative D call: TRBD1 (5 bases). This CDR3 is 11 amino acids long. V lost 8 bases and J 6 bases, leaving 9 bases between the germline ends. Germline V gene sequence: CDR1 SGHAT, CDR2 FQNNGV. The CDR3 sequence: CASVGRDTQYF. CDR3 DNA: TGTGCCAGCGTGGGGCGGGATACGCAGTATTTT. The variable domain in full, with the rest retrieved from reference TRBV11-2 and TRBJ2-3, is EAGVAQSPRYKIIEKRQSVAFWCNPISGHATLYWYQQILGQGPKLLIQFQNNGVVDDSQLPKDRFSAERLKGVDSTLKIQPAKLEDSAVYLCASVGRDTQYFGPGTRLTVL.

This clonotype turned up a few times. The CDR3 nucleotides are TGCGCCAGCAGCTTGGCCTGGAGGGGGGGCTACAATGAGCAGTTCTTC. Amino acid sequence: CASSLAWRGGYNEQFF. This chain connects TRBV5-1 to TRBJ2-1, with D possibly being TRBD2 (7 bases). This CDR3 spans 16 amino acids. In germline, CDR1 is SGHRS, CDR2 YFSETQ. V was shortened by 0 bases and J by 3 bases, with 13 bases between the two germline ends.

The rearrangement joins TRBV3-1 to TRBJ2-5, with a tentative D call TRBD2 (5 bases). V gave up 7 bases and J gave up 0 bases, with 21 bases separating them. Germline values: CDR1 LGHDT, CDR2 YNNKEL (reference sequence). The CDR3 contains 17 residues. The CDR3: CASTAPHHSVHQETQYF. CDR3 nucleotides: TGTGCCAGCACCGCCCCTCATCATAGCGTACACCAAGAGACCCAGTACTTC.

V usage is TRBV4-3 and J usage is TRBJ1-6; D ambiguous. CDR1 and CDR2 from the germline V gene are LGHNA and YSLEER. This CDR3 has 15 amino acids. Trimming left V 0 bases short and J 2 bases short, with 5 bases between. The CDR3 bases are TGCGCCAGCAGCCAAGATCAGGCCTATAATTCACCCCTCCACTTT. Amino acid sequence: CASSQDQAYNSPLHF.

This chain links TRBV28 with TRBJ2-6; no definite D call. The CDR3 extends over 15 amino acids. Germline lookup yields CDR1 MDHEN and CDR2 SYDVKM. V was clipped by 2 bases and J by 0 bases, with 5 bases between them. The CDR3 sequence: CASSLRTSGANVLTF. As DNA, the CDR3 is TGTGCCAGCAGTTTACGAACCTCTGGGGCCAACGTCCTGACTTTC.

This clonotype was seen a handful of times. The V and J genes are TRBV4-3 and TRBJ1-1, with D unresolved. The CDR3 length is 16 residues. In germline, CDR1 is LGHNA, CDR2 YSLEER. V was cut by 5 bases and J by 0 bases, with 16 bases left in between. The CDR3, as DNA: TGCGCCAGCAGCTCATCGGCGGTTAGGGTGAACACTGAAGCTTTCTTT. It codes for CASSSSAVRVNTEAFF.

This clonotype was found a few times. This sequence joins TRBV6-1 and TRBJ2-1; TRBD1 agrees at 7 bases. From germline, CDR1 is MNHNS and CDR2 SASEGT. This CDR3 is built from 14 residues. Trimming at V came to 2 bases and at J to 6 bases, leaving 4 bases not matched to a gene. The DNA for the CDR3 is TGTGCCAGCAGTGAAAGGGGGCCCATCAATGAGCAGTTCTTC. Amino acids: CASSERGPINEQFF.

This clonotype has only a few counts. The rearrangement uses TRBV5-1 and TRBJ2-6; D perhaps matches TRBD2 (5 bases). With 6 bases removed from V and 1 base from J, the gap between germline ends came to 8 bases. Germline values: CDR1 SGHRS, CDR2 YFSETQ. CDR3 length: 14 amino acids. This CDR3 is CASNPGSGANVLTF. DNA of the CDR3: TGCGCCAGCAATCCGGGATCTGGGGCCAACGTCCTGACTTTC.

This clonotype was observed a few times. This chain's CDR3 is CASSSAGTSGGKSTDTQYF. The DNA for the CDR3 is TGTGCCAGCAGCTCGGCCGGGACTAGCGGGGGGAAGAGCACAGATACGCAGTATTTT. This sequence joins TRBV11-1 and TRBJ2-3, with 15 bases that match TRBD2. Germline-derived CDR1 and CDR2 are SGHAT and FQDESV (reference sequence). CDR3 length: 19 amino acids. J gave up 0 bases and V 4 bases, and 8 bases lay outside the gene matches.

The genes are TRBV15 and TRBJ2-5; the D is unclear. Trimming took 0 bases from V and 5 from J, leaving 10 bases between them. The V gene's germline CDR1 is LNHNV and CDR2 YYDKDF (reference sequence). CDR3 length: 14 residues. CDR3 DNA sequence: TGTGCCACCAGCAGAGATCCCAGTGAGGAGACCCAGTACTTC. Its protein product is CATSRDPSEETQYF.

The table lists this clonotype with a few counts. This chain links TRBV20-1 with TRBJ1-5; a possible D gene is TRBD1 (5 bases). This CDR3 region has 14 residues. Germline V gene sequence: CDR1 DFQATT, CDR2 SNEGSKA (reference sequence). V gave up 7 bases and J gave up 3 bases, with 16 bases separating them. CDR3 in DNA: TGCAGTGTTGTAGCGAGGGGCATCAATCAGCCCCAGCATTTT. The encoded protein is CSVVARGINQPQHF.

This clonotype appeared a few times. The chain uses TRBV6-6 and TRBJ1-1; 7 bases align to TRBD1. With V trimmed by 2 bases and J by 7 bases, 1 base remained unmatched. CDR1 MNHNY and CDR2 SVGAGI come from the germline V gene (reference sequence). This CDR3 spans 12 amino acids. CDR3 sequence (DNA): TGTGCCAGCAGTTACGGACAGGTTGAAGCTTTCTTT. The encoded protein is CASSYGQVEAFF.

This clonotype was seen more than once but under ten times. The rearrangement links TRBV5-1 to TRBJ2-4; 7 positions match TRBD2. CDR1 and CDR2 from the germline V gene are SGHRS and YFSETQ. The CDR3 has 14 residues. V was pared by 0 bases and J by 9 bases, with 6 bases of the junction left unmatched. CDR3 protein: CASSLVEGGSIQYF. As DNA, the CDR3 is TGCGCCAGCAGCTTGGTAGAGGGAGGGAGCATTCAGTACTTC.

This chain connects TRBV27 to TRBJ2-7; 10 nucleotides align to TRBD1. There are 13 residues in the CDR3. The V segment lost 5 bases and the J segment 7 bases; nucleotides outside the gene matches: 5. Germline-derived CDR1 and CDR2 are MNHEY and SMNVEV (reference sequence). This CDR3 reads CASSGDRGWEQYF. For the CDR3, the DNA is TGTGCCAGCAGTGGGGACAGGGGTTGGGAGCAGTACTTC.

This clonotype was recorded a few times. This chain joins TRBV19 and TRBJ1-1, with TRBD1 matching over 8 bases. V gave up 7 bases and J gave up 0 bases; unmatched junction bases: 7. CDR3 length: 15 residues. Germline CDR1 LNHDA, CDR2 SQIVND (reference sequence). CDR3 amino acids: CASTTGVLMNTEAFF. Written as DNA, the CDR3 is TGTGCCAGTACGACAGGGGTCTTAATGAACACTGAAGCTTTCTTT.

In this sample, this clonotype turned up a few times. In DNA, the CDR3 is TGTGCCATCCAGAGGGGTGGGACTAGCGGTAACACCGGGGAGCTGTTTTTT. Its protein product is CAIQRGGTSGNTGELFF. V is TRBV10-3 and J is TRBJ2-2; 11 positions agree with TRBD2. V shed 8 bases, J shed 2 bases, and the junction held 10 bases outside the gene matches. The germline gives CDR1 ENHRY, CDR2 SYGVKD. CDR3 length equals 17 residues.

This clonotype was detected only a few times. The V and J genes are TRBV7-2 and TRBJ1-6; 7 bases agree with TRBD1. In germline, CDR1 is SGHTA, CDR2 FQGNSA. V dropped 6 bases and J dropped 8; count of bases not matched to a gene: 7. The CDR3 sequence is 14 residues long. The CDR3, as DNA: TGTGCCAGCAGTCCGGGACAGATATATTCACCCCTCCACTTT. Translating gives CASSPGQIYSPLHF. Supplemented by reference TRBV7-2 and TRBJ1-6, the full variable domain reads GAGVSQSPSNKVTEKGKDVELRCDPISGHTALYWYRQSLGQGLEFLIYFQGNSAPDKSGLPSDRFSAERTGGSVSTLTIQRTQQEDSAVYLCASSPGQIYSPLHFGNGTRLTVT.